The rows below give T cell receptor beta chains drawn from one sample of a study of long-term antiretroviral therapy in people with HIV. TCRdb keeps only in-frame clones here, not all; method: immunoSEQ multiplex PCR. This table holds tens of thousands of clones, approximately 82% found once. The starting material was unsorted PBMCs, obtained 0.5 years after starting antiretroviral therapy. The source of these receptors is a man aged 18 to 29 with HIV. CDR3s leave out the opening cysteine and the closing phenylalanine or tryptophan. A D gene is named only where the DNA matches it firmly.

J gene,D gene,V gene,CDR3 protein
TRBJ1-5,NA,TRBV7-2,ASSSSRGANQPQH
TRBJ1-2,NA,TRBV7-2,ASSLESKGASYGYT
TRBJ2-7,NA,TRBV4-2,ASNPEAGSMNEQY
TRBJ2-7,NA,TRBV28,ASSLGGISYEQY
TRBJ2-2,TRBD1,TRBV9,ASSVPGTGADTGELF
TRBJ2-3,NA,TRBV7-9,ASGDTQY
TRBJ2-7,NA,TRBV11-2,ASSSDSIYEQY
TRBJ2-2,TRBD1,TRBV13,ASSLDRVPGELF
TRBJ2-7,NA,TRBV18,ASSPHNLEQY
TRBJ1-2,NA,TRBV5-6,ASSHPGNLDGYT
TRBJ1-4,NA,TRBV7-8,ASSQYPRDIEEKLF
TRBJ2-3,TRBD1,TRBV4-1,ASSLTGESTDTQY
TRBJ2-3,TRBD2,TRBV7-9,ASSSAFTRGGGDTQY
TRBJ2-1,NA,TRBV18,ASSPLSKPGYNEQF
TRBJ2-7,TRBD1,TRBV28,ASSNLQGMANEQY
TRBJ2-5,NA,TRBV19,ASSRDSEETQY
TRBJ2-3,NA,TRBV28,ASLRVSGTRKTDTQY
TRBJ2-5,TRBD2,TRBV7-9,ASSFLAGSQETQY
TRBJ1-1,TRBD1,TRBV9,ASSLGQYNTEAF
TRBJ2-5,TRBD2,TRBV2,ASLKREEGSQY
TRBJ2-7,NA,TRBV9,ASSVGPLAGRTKDEQY
TRBJ1-2,NA,TRBV30,ACPGSEVGYT
TRBJ2-3,NA,TRBV2,ASPGTRQDTQY
TRBJ1-1,NA,TRBV6-4,ASSDSRRGGARAF
TRBJ2-7,NA,TRBV6-6,ASSGETYEQY
TRBJ2-6,TRBD1,TRBV7-9,ASSLSGQGPTGANVLT
TRBJ2-1,TRBD2,TRBV6-4,ASSETSGAYNEQF